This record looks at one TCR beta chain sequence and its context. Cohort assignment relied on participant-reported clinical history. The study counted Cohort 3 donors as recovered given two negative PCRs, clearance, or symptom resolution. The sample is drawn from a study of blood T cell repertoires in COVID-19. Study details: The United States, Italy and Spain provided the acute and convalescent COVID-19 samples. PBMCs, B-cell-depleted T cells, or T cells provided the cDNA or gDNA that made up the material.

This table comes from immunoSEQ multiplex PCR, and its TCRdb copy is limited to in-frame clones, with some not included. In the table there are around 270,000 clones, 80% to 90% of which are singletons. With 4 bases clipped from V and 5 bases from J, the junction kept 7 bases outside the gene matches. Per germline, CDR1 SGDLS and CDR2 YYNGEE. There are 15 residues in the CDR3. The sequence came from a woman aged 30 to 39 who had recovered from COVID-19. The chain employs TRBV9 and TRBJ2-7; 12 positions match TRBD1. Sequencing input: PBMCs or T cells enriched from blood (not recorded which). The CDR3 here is CASSFRDRGRDEQYF. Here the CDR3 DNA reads TGTGCCAGCAGCTTCAGGGACAGGGGGCGCGACGAGCAGTACTTC.